This T cell receptor beta chain was sequenced for a study of blood T cell repertoires in COVID-19. This CDR3 spans 15 amino acids. Per germline, CDR1 SGHAT and CDR2 FQNNGV. V lost 2 bases, J lost 4 bases, and 12 bases lay in between. Assay used: immunoSEQ multiplex PCR; TCRdb lists only in-frame clones, some missing. The sample contains 200,000 to 300,000 clones, approximately 80% of which appear only once. Sequenced material: peripheral blood. The chain employs TRBV11-2 and TRBJ2-1; the D gene is possibly TRBD2 (6 bases). This sequence was found in a middle-aged man who had recovered from COVID-19. CDR3 DNA: TGTGCCAGCAGCTTACGACTAGTGCTATACAATGAGCAGTTCTTC. It codes for CASSLRLVLYNEQFF.